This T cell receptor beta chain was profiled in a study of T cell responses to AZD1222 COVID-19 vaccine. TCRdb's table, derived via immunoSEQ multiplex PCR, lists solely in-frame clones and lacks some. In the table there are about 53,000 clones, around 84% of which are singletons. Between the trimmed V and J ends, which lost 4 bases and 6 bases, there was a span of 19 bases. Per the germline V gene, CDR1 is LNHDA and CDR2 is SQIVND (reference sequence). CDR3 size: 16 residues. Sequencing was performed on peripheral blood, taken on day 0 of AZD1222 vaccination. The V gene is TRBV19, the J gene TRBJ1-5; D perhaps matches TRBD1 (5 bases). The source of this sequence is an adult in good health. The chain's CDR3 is CASSRSPQGLAQPQHF. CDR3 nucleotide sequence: TGTGCCAGTAGTAGGTCCCCGCAGGGTTTAGCTCAGCCCCAGCATTTT.